This T cell receptor beta chain was identified during a study of blood T cell repertoires in COVID-19. Study at large: Two negative PCRs, clearance, or symptom resolution characterized the recovered Cohort 3 donors. T cells, B-cell-depleted T cells, or PBMCs supplied cDNA or gDNA.

Enrolled through a virtual design, the participants were between about 18 and 100 years of age and came from some 25 US areas. Cohort allocation depended upon clinical history that participants reported. The V end was cut by 6 bases, the J end by 3 bases, with 16 bases between. Germline values: CDR1 SGHKS, CDR2 YYEKEE (reference sequence). CDR3 length: 14 amino acids. Sequencing was performed with immunoSEQ multiplex PCR; in TCRdb, only in-frame clones are kept and a portion is missing. This table holds 150,000 to 200,000 clones, about 86% found once. The receptor comes from a woman between 40 and 50 years old in a cohort exposed to, infected with or recovered from COVID-19 (not recorded which). The source material was PBMCs or T cells enriched from blood (not recorded which). The chain carries TRBV5-5 and TRBJ2-7; no definite D call. CDR3 DNA: TGTGCCAGCACCCCGGAACCAGGCAACTACGAGCAGTACTTC. This translates into CASTPEPGNYEQYF. The whole variable domain, filled in from reference TRBV5-5 and TRBJ2-7, reads DAGVTQSPTHLIKTRGQQVTLRCSPISGHKSVSWYQQVLGQGPQFIFQYYEKEERGRGNFPDRFSARQFPNYSSELNVNALLLGDSALYLCASTPEPGNYEQYFGPGTRLTVT.